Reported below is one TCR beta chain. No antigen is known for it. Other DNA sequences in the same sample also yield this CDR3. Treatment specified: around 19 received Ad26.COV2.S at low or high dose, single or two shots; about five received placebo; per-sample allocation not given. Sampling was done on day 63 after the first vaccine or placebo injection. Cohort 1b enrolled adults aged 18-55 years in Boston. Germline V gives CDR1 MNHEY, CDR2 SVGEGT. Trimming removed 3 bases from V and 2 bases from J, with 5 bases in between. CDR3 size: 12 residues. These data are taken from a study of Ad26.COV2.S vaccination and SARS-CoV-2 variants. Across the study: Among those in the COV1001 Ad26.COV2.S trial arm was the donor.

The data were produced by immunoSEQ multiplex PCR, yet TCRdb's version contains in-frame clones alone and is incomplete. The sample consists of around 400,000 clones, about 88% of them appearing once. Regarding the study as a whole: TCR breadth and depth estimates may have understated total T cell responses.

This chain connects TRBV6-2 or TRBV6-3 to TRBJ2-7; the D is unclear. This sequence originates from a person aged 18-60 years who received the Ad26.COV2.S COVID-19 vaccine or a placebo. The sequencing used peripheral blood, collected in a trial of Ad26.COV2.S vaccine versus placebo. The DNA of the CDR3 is TGTGCCAGCAGTTATTTGGCCTACGAGCAGTACTTC. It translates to CASSYLAYEQYF.